The present entry profiles one T cell receptor beta chain with its context. Antigen: not known. The run of the v3.0 immunoSEQ assay was at survey level. About 35,000-55,000 T-cell genomes per sample were the sequencing target. The table came from immunoSEQ multiplex PCR; TCRdb's copy has only in-frame clones and leaves some out. Found here are 15,000 to 20,000 clones, around 91% of them singletons; the top ten hold roughly 9%. This sample stems from a study of long-term antiretroviral therapy in people with HIV. Study-wide results and limits: Blood, drawn from about 2004 to 2017, may reflect older ART regimens. Adherence to ART, viral resistance and therapy changes lacked any data. Controls showed broader CDR3 length ranges than did the HIV repertoires.

Specimen: unsorted PBMCs, collected 4.2 years after starting antiretroviral therapy. The receptor was isolated from a man aged 50 to 60 with HIV.

As DNA, the CDR3 is TGTGCCAGCAGTCAGATAATCCCACGGGAATACGGCTACACCTTC. Its translation: CASSQIIPREYGYTF. The J gene is TRBJ1-2, the V gene TRBV21-1. TRBV21-1 is annotated as a pseudogene. The CDR3 is made up of 15 amino acids.